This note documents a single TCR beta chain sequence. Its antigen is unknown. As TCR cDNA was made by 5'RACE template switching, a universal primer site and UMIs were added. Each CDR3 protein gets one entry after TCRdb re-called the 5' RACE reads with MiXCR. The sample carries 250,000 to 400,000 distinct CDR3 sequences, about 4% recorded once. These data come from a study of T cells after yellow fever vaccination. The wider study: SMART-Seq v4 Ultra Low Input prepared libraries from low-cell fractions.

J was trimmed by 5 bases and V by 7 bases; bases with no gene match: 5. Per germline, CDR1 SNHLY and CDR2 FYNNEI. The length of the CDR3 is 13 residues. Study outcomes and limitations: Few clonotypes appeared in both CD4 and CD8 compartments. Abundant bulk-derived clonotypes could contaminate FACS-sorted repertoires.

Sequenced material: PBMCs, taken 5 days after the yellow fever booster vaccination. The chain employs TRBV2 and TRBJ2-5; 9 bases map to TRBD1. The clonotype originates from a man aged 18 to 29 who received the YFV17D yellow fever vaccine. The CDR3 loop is CASIGTGQETQYF. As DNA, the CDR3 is TGTGCCAGCATTGGGACAGGGCAGGAGACCCAGTACTTC.